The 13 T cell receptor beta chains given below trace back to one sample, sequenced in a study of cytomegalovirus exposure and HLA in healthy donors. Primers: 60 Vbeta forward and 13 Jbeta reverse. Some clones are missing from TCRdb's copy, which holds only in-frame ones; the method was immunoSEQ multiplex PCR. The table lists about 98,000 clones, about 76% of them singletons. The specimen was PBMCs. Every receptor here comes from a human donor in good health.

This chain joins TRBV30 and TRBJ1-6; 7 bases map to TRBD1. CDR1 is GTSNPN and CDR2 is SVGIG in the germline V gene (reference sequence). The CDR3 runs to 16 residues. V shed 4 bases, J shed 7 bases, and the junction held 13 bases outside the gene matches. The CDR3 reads CAWKDSGQLLNSPLHF. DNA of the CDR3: TGTGCCTGGAAAGACTCGGGACAGCTATTGAATTCACCCCTCCACTTT.

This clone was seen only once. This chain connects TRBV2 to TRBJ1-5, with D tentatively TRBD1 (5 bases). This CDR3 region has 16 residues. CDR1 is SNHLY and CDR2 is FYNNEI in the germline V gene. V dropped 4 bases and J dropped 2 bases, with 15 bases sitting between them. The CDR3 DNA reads TGTGCCAGCAGTGGTTTGGCAGGGCCGGGCAATCAGCCCCAGCATTTT. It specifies CASSGLAGPGNQPQHF.

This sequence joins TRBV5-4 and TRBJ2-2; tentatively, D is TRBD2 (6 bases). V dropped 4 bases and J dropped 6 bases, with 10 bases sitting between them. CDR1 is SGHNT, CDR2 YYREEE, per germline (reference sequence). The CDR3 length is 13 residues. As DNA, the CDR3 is TGTGCCAGCAGCGGAGGGAGCGCCGGGGAGCTGTTTTTT. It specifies CASSGGSAGELFF.

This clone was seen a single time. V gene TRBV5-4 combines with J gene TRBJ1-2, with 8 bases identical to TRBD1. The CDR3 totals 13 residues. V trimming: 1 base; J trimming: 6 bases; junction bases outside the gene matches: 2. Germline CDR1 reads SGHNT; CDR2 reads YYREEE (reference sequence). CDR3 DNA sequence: TGTGCCAGCAGCTTGCAGGGGGCGGATGGCTACACCTTC. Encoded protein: CASSLQGADGYTF.

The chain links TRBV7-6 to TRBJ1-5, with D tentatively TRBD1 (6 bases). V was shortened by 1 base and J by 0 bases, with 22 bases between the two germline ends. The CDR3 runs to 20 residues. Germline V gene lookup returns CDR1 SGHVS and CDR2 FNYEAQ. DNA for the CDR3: TGTGCCAGCAGCTTAGAGGGGGGGCACGCCAGCCAGTATAGCAATCAGCCCCAGCATTTT. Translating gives CASSLEGGHASQYSNQPQHF.

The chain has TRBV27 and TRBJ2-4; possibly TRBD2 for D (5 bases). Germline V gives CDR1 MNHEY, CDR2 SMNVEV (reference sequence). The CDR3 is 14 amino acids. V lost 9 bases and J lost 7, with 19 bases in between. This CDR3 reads CASSGGSPTNIQYF. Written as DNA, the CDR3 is TGTGCCAGTTCTGGAGGTTCCCCAACGAACATTCAGTACTTC.

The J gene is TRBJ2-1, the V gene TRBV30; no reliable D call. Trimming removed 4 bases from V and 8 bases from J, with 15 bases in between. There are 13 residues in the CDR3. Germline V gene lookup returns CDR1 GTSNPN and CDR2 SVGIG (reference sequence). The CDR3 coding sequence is TGTGCCTGGAAAGGAGCCCCTGGCTATGAGCAGTTCTTC. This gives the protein CAWKGAPGYEQFF.

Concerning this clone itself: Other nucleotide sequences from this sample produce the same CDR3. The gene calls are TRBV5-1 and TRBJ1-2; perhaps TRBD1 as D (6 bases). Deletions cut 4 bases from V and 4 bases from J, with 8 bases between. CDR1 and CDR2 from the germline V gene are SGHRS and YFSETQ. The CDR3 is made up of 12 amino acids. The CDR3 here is CASSPDSYGYTF. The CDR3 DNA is TGCGCCAGCAGCCCGGACAGCTATGGCTACACCTTC.

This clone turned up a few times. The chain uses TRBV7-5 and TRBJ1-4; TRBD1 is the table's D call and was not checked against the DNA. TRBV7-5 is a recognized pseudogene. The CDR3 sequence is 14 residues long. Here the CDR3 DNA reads TGTGCCAGCAGCCTTGGACAGAGTAATGAAAAACTGTTTTTT. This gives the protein CASSLGQSNEKLFF.

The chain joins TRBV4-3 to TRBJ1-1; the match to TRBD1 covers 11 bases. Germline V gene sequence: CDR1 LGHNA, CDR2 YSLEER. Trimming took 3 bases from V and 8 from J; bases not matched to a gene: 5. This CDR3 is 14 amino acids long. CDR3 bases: TGCGCCAGCAGCCATAGGACAGGGGGCCCCGAAGCTTTCTTT. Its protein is CASSHRTGGPEAFF.

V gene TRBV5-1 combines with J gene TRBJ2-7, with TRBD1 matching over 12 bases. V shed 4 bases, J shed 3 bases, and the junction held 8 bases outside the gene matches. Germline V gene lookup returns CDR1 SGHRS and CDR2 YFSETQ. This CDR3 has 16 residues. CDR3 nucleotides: TGCGCCAGCAGCGCCACCGGGACAGGGGGCGTCTACGAGCAGTACTTC. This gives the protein CASSATGTGGVYEQYF.

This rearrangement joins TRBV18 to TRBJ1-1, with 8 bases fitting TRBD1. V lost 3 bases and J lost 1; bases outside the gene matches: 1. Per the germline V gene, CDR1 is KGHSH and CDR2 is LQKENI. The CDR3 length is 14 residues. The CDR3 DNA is TGTGCCAGCTCACCGACAGGGGCGAACACTGAAGCTTTCTTT. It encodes CASSPTGANTEAFF. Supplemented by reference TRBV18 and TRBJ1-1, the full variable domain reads NAGVMQNPRHLVRRRGQEARLRCSPMKGHSHVYWYRQLPEEGLKFMVYLQKENIIDESGMPKERFSAEFPKEGPSILRIQQVVRGDSAAYFCASSPTGANTEAFFGQGTRLTVV.

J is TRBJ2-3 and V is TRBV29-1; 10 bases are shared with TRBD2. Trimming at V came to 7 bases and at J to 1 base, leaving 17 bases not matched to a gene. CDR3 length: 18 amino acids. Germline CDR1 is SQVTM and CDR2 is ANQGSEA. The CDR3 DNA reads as TGCAGCGCCACACGATCGACTAGCGGGTCCCTACGCACAGATACGCAGTATTTT. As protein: CSATRSTSGSLRTDTQYF.